Below are 26 T cell receptor beta chains sequenced from a single sample in a study of T cell changes during pregnancy in multiple sclerosis. Repertoires were generated with immunoSEQ multiplex PCR, while TCRdb's copy carries only in-frame clones and drops some. Of about 28,000 clones in the sample, about 91% were seen once. The sequencing used CD4+ T cells from peripheral blood mononuclear cells, collected in the second trimester of pregnancy. These receptors came from a female donor with multiple sclerosis, enrolled in a pregnancy study.

This rearrangement joins TRBV6-1 to TRBJ1-1, with D uncertain. CDR1 MNHNS and CDR2 SASEGT come from the germline V gene. Between the trimmed V and J ends, which lost 6 bases and 6 bases, there was a span of 11 bases. This CDR3 has 12 residues. The CDR3 nucleotides read TGTGCCAGCAGACCCTCCTCGGCTGAAGCTTTCTTT. It is translated as CASRPSSAEAFF.

The sample holds one count of this clone. The genes are TRBV5-6 and TRBJ2-2; D may be TRBD1 (8 bases). The CDR3 consists of 15 residues. V lost 1 base and J lost 3, with 10 bases in between. CDR1 and CDR2 (germline): SGHDT, YYEEEE. The CDR3 bases are TGTGCCAGCAGCTTGACAGGGGGGGACACCGGGGAGCTGTTTTTT. Translation: CASSLTGGDTGELFF.

The chain carries TRBV2 and TRBJ1-6; TRBD1 agrees at 11 bases. Germline-derived CDR1 and CDR2 are SNHLY and FYNNEI. The length of the CDR3 is 17 residues. The ends lost 6 bases at V and 7 bases at J; junction bases unmatched: 11. In DNA form, the CDR3 reads TGTGCCAGCAGGGACAGAGGACAGGGGGCAGCCAATTCACCCCTCCACTTT. Protein product: CASRDRGQGAANSPLHF.

This clone was detected once. The chain links TRBV7-9 to TRBJ2-5; D is uncertain. Germline values: CDR1 SEHNR, CDR2 FQNEAQ (reference sequence). Trimming left V 1 base short and J 3 bases short, with 6 bases between. The CDR3 totals 13 residues. This chain's CDR3 is CASSLGTEETQYF. CDR3 nucleotide sequence: TGTGCCAGCAGCTTAGGCACAGAAGAGACCCAGTACTTC.

This rearrangement joins TRBV5-5 to TRBJ2-7, with TRBD1 as a possible D gene (6 bases). The CDR3 is 15 residues long. Germline V CDR1 and CDR2: SGHKS, YYEKEE (reference sequence). Trimming cost V 0 bases and J 4 bases, with 14 bases left between them. The CDR3 DNA sequence: TGTGCCAGCAGCTTGGCAGGGGTGAACCAGTACGAGCAGTACTTC. Translation gives CASSLAGVNQYEQYF.

V and J are TRBV2 and TRBJ1-2; tentatively, D is TRBD1 (6 bases). CDR3 length: 19 amino acids. The V and J ends lost 4 bases and 4 bases respectively, with 28 bases between them. In germline, CDR1 is SNHLY, CDR2 FYNNEI. This chain's CDR3 is CASSASWGRLTSFIYGYTF. Written as DNA, the CDR3 is TGTGCCAGCAGTGCGTCATGGGGGCGGTTGACCTCCTTTATCTATGGCTACACCTTC.

This chain connects TRBV5-6 to TRBJ2-4; a weak D match, TRBD2 (5 bases). The CDR3 runs 14 residues. The germline V gene encodes CDR1 SGHDT and CDR2 YYEEEE. Between the trimmed V and J ends, which lost 2 bases and 3 bases, there was a span of 9 bases. DNA of the CDR3: TGTGCCAGCAGCTTCTCCGGGGTCAAAAACATTCAGTACTTC. Amino acids: CASSFSGVKNIQYF.

This clone was seen a handful of times. At the DNA level, this CDR3 is encoded by other sequences in the same sample as well. This rearrangement joins TRBV18 to TRBJ2-1; D may be TRBD2 (6 bases). Trimming took 4 bases from V and 0 from J, leaving 10 bases between them. CDR3 length: 15 residues. CDR1 KGHSH and CDR2 LQKENI come from the germline V gene. The CDR3 sequence is CASSLGGSSYNEQFF. Written as DNA, the CDR3 is TGTGCCAGCTCACTCGGGGGTAGCTCCTACAATGAGCAGTTCTTC.

The chain employs TRBV5-5 and TRBJ2-3; 7 bases agree with TRBD2. The germline V gene has CDR1 SGHKS and CDR2 YYEKEE (reference sequence). The CDR3 contains 16 residues. The junction had 6 bases not matched to a gene; V was cut back by 0 bases and J by 2 bases. The CDR3 loop is CASSLAPSGITDTQYF. The CDR3 DNA sequence: TGTGCCAGCAGCTTGGCCCCTAGCGGCATCACAGATACGCAGTATTTT.

V is TRBV6-5 and J is TRBJ2-7, with a weak D call TRBD1 (7 bases). There are 14 residues in the CDR3. The V end lost 6 bases, the J end lost 4 bases, and 16 bases lay between the germline ends. Germline loops: CDR1 MNHEY, CDR2 SVGAGI. CDR3 coding DNA: TGTGCCAGCAGCCTAAACCCAGGGGGGTACGAGCAGTACTTC. Its translation is CASSLNPGGYEQYF.

This chain joins TRBV4-2 and TRBJ1-2; 7 bases are a match to TRBD1. Per the germline V gene, CDR1 is LGHNA and CDR2 is YNFKEQ. There are 16 residues in the CDR3. The V and J ends lost 4 bases and 5 bases, in that order; junction bases with no gene match: 13. The CDR3 region has the DNA TGTGCCAGCAGCCGTACGGCGGGGACAGTGGGTTATGGCTACACCTTC. Protein: CASSRTAGTVGYGYTF.

This clone came up once. The chain recombines TRBV6-1 with TRBJ1-5; no clear D gene. Trimming took off 7 bases at V and 7 bases at J, with 17 bases between the two ends. The CDR3 is 14 amino acids. Germline CDR1 and CDR2: MNHNS and SASEGT. The CDR3 sequence: CASIYDGGNQPQHF. CDR3 sequence (DNA): TGTGCCAGCATCTACGACGGCGGGAACCAGCCCCAGCATTTT.

This rearrangement joins TRBV2 to TRBJ1-2; tentative D call: TRBD1 (6 bases). V lost 5 bases and J 12 bases, leaving 25 bases between the germline ends. Germline assignment: CDR1 SNHLY and CDR2 FYNNEI. The CDR3 consists of 15 residues. The CDR3 DNA sequence: TGTGCCAGCAGTTCTACAGGGAGAAATCACGAACTAAACACCTTC. Protein: CASSSTGRNHELNTF.

The chain carries TRBV7-8 and TRBJ1-6; no clear D gene. Trimming left V 0 bases short and J 9 bases short, with 15 bases between. The CDR3 length is 16 residues. Per the germline V gene, CDR1 is SGHVS and CDR2 is FQNEAQ. In DNA, the CDR3 is TGTGCCAGCAGCTTAGCGTCAACCCTACTAGGTTCACCCCTCCACTTT. Protein sequence: CASSLASTLLGSPLHF.

The chain has TRBV10-1 and TRBJ2-1; 8 bases line up with TRBD2. Germline lookup yields CDR1 WNHNN and CDR2 SYGVQD (reference sequence). V lost 6 bases, J lost 14 bases, and 18 bases stayed unmatched. The CDR3 extends over 15 amino acids. The CDR3: CASSDSGTILGTKFF. For the CDR3, the DNA is TGCGCCAGCAGCGATAGCGGGACCATACTCGGTACAAAGTTCTTC.

The chain joins TRBV5-6 to TRBJ2-1; D unresolved. In germline, CDR1 is SGHDT, CDR2 YYEEEE. V lost 2 bases and J 9 bases, leaving 6 bases between the germline ends. This CDR3 has 11 amino acids. The CDR3 reads CASSFFREQFF. The CDR3 DNA sequence: TGTGCCAGCAGCTTTTTCCGTGAGCAGTTCTTC.

The genes are TRBV28 and TRBJ1-2; 9 bases fit TRBD1. CDR3 length: 15 residues. Per germline, CDR1 MDHEN and CDR2 SYDVKM. The ends lost 5 bases at V and 13 bases at J; junction bases unmatched: 17. The CDR3 DNA reads as TGTGCCAGCAGTCTCCCAGGACAGGGGAGGACTTCGGGCACCTTC. Residues: CASSLPGQGRTSGTF.

This chain connects TRBV10-1 to TRBJ2-7, with D tentatively TRBD2 (6 bases). The V end was cut by 3 bases, the J end by 0 bases, with 9 bases between. This CDR3 has 14 residues. Germline loops: CDR1 WNHNN, CDR2 SYGVQD (reference sequence). CDR3 DNA sequence: TGCGCCAGCAGTGATGGAGGGAGCTCCTACGAGCAGTACTTC. Protein sequence: CASSDGGSSYEQYF.

In its sample, this clone was seen once. V usage is TRBV7-2 and J usage is TRBJ2-5; TRBD2 aligns across 7 bases. J lost 5 bases, V lost 7 bases, and 10 bases had no gene match. This CDR3 spans 14 amino acids. Germline values: CDR1 SGHTA, CDR2 FQGNSA. The CDR3, as DNA: TGTGCCAGCACCTACTCGGCGGGGGTGGAGACCCAGTACTTC. It specifies CASTYSAGVETQYF. Complete variable domain (other parts from reference TRBV7-2 and TRBJ2-5): GAGVSQSPSNKVTEKGKDVELRCDPISGHTALYWYRQSLGQGLEFLIYFQGNSAPDKSGLPSDRFSAERTGGSVSTLTIQRTQQEDSAVYLCASTYSAGVETQYFGPGTRLLVL.

The V gene is TRBV7-9, the J gene TRBJ1-6, with unresolved D. Germline values: CDR1 SEHNR, CDR2 FQNEAQ (reference sequence). Trimming removed 5 bases from V and 1 base from J, with 15 bases in between. The CDR3 length is 17 residues. The CDR3 is CASSPLEGLSYNSPLHF. CDR3 nucleotides: TGTGCCAGCAGCCCCCTGGAGGGTCTTTCCTATAATTCACCCCTCCACTTT.

Written as DNA, the CDR3 is TGTGCCAGCAGCACCGGGACAGTCCGCGAGCAGTACTTC. Its translation is CASSTGTVREQYF. The rearrangement uses TRBV11-2 and TRBJ2-7, with TRBD1 matching 7 bases. V trimming: 5 bases; J trimming: 6 bases; junction bases outside the gene matches: 7. This CDR3 is built from 13 residues. CDR1 SGHAT and CDR2 FQNNGV come from the germline V gene. The variable domain in full, completed from reference TRBV11-2 and TRBJ2-7, reads EAGVAQSPRYKIIEKRQSVAFWCNPISGHATLYWYQQILGQGPKLLIQFQNNGVVDDSQLPKDRFSAERLKGVDSTLKIQPAKLEDSAVYLCASSTGTVREQYFGPGTRLTVT.

The V and J genes are TRBV18 and TRBJ1-1; a weak D match, TRBD1 (5 bases). V was clipped by 4 bases and J by 7 bases, with 13 bases between them. Germline V CDR1 and CDR2: KGHSH, LQKENI. The CDR3 contains 13 residues. CDR3 in amino acids: CASSRRGGFEAFF. CDR3 DNA: TGTGCCAGCTCACGACGCGGGGGTTTTGAAGCTTTCTTT.

The V call is TRBV5-1, the J call TRBJ2-1; 12 nucleotides match TRBD2. The CDR3 is 19 amino acids. J was trimmed by 0 bases and V by 0 bases; bases with no gene match: 7. Germline values: CDR1 SGHRS, CDR2 YFSETQ. The CDR3 DNA reads as TGCGCCAGCAGCTTGGCCCTAGCGGGGGGGAGGAACTCCTACAATGAGCAGTTCTTC. Residues: CASSLALAGGRNSYNEQFF.

The J gene is TRBJ2-7, the V gene TRBV11-2; TRBD1 matches 9 bases. The trim removed 1 base at V and 3 bases at J, leaving 4 bases unmatched. Per germline, CDR1 SGHAT and CDR2 FQNNGV. The CDR3 runs 15 residues. CDR3 sequence (DNA): TGTGCCAGCAGCTTAGCCGGGACAGGGTACTACGAGCAGTACTTC. It codes for CASSLAGTGYYEQYF.

The rearrangement links TRBV10-3 to TRBJ2-7; 10 bases map to TRBD1. CDR3 length: 13 amino acids. With 2 bases clipped from V and 5 bases from J, the junction kept 0 bases outside the gene matches. Germline V gene lookup returns CDR1 ENHRY and CDR2 SYGVKD. In DNA form, the CDR3 reads TGTGCCATCAGTGAGGGGACAGGGGACGAGCAGTACTTC. As protein: CAISEGTGDEQYF.

V gene TRBV7-9 combines with J gene TRBJ2-2; 10 nucleotides align to TRBD1. Germline trimming cut 8 bases from V and 7 bases from J; bases unmatched to any gene: 7. Germline V gives CDR1 SEHNR, CDR2 FQNEAQ (reference sequence). The CDR3 loop spans 14 amino acids. CDR3 residues: CASRSTGGHGELFF. The CDR3 DNA reads TGTGCCAGCCGCTCGACAGGGGGCCACGGGGAGCTGTTTTTT.